A selection of T cell receptor beta chains follows, all from one sample in a study of cytomegalovirus exposure and HLA in healthy donors. The method was immunoSEQ multiplex PCR; TCRdb's version includes in-frame clones alone and lacks a portion of them. Among 95,000 to 110,000 clones listed, roughly three quarters were seen once. The sample comprised PBMCs. The receptors derive from a woman in her late teens or twenties in good health and CMV-seropositive. The CDR3 runs from the conserved cysteine through the conserved F or W. A D gene is named only where the DNA matches it firmly. Clone size, where shown, is once, few, many, or a class for clones that have expanded.

j_gene | v_gene | d_gene | len | abundance | CDR3aa | CDR3nt
TRBJ2-2 | TRBV9 | TRBD1 | 14 | . | CASSVGQGSGELFF | TGTGCCAGCAGCGTCGGACAGGGCTCCGGGGAGCTGTTTTTT
TRBJ2-1 | TRBV2 | TRBD2 | 15 | once | CASRASGRAYNEQFF | TGTGCCAGCAGAGCCAGCGGGAGGGCCTACAATGAGCAGTTCTTC
TRBJ2-5 | TRBV19 | TRBD1 | 15 | few | CASSIVHRGLETQYF | TGTGCCAGTAGTATAGTACACAGGGGGCTCGAGACCCAGTACTTC
TRBJ2-5 | TRBV7-8 | . | 13 | few | CASSLERLETQYF | TGTGCCAGCAGCTTAGAAAGACTAGAGACCCAGTACTTC
TRBJ2-1 | TRBV7-9 | TRBD2 | 15 | . | CASSGEREAYNEQFF | TGTGCCAGCAGCGGGGAGCGGGAGGCCTACAATGAGCAGTTCTTC
TRBJ2-2 | TRBV6-5 | . | 15 | few | CASRRGTSNTGELFF | TGTGCCAGCAGGAGGGGGACATCGAACACCGGGGAGCTGTTTTTT
TRBJ1-5 | TRBV28 | . | 15 | . | CASSFGGYSNQPQHF | TGTGCCAGCAGTTTCGGAGGGTATAGCAATCAGCCCCAGCATTTT
TRBJ1-3 | TRBV7-3 | . | 13 | . | CASSSEPGNTIYF | TGTGCCAGCAGCTCCGAGCCTGGAAACACCATATATTTT
TRBJ2-7 | TRBV7-9 | . | 15 | . | CASSPQGLPTYEQYF | TGTGCCAGCAGCCCCCAGGGACTTCCTACCTACGAGCAGTACTTC
TRBJ1-5 | TRBV2 | . | 15 | few | CASSDLSGSNQPQHF | TGTGCCAGCAGTGATTTGTCAGGAAGCAATCAGCCCCAGCATTTT
TRBJ2-5 | TRBV30 | . | 15 | few | CAWSSGTGPRKTQYF | TGTGCCTGGAGTTCTGGAACAGGGCCCAGAAAGACCCAGTACTTC
TRBJ2-7 | TRBV2 | TRBD2 | 17 | . | CASSAEPIAGGPYEQYF | TGTGCCAGCAGCGCAGAACCTATAGCGGGGGGGCCTTACGAGCAGTACTTC
TRBJ1-2 | TRBV2 | . | 14 | . | CASRVLISYYGYTF | TGTGCCAGCAGAGTCCTCATCAGCTACTACGGCTACACCTTC
TRBJ2-3 | TRBV6-1 | . | 14 | . | CAGAGYRDADTQYF | TGTGCCGGAGCAGGGTACAGAGACGCAGATACGCAGTATTTT
TRBJ2-5 | TRBV7-9 | . | 15 | once | CASRQSGLSQETQYF | TGTGCCAGCAGACAATCAGGCCTATCCCAAGAGACCCAGTACTTC
TRBJ1-1 | TRBV10-1 | TRBD1 | 17 | once | CASSESMTGMPNTEAFF | TGCGCCAGCAGTGAGTCGATGACAGGGATGCCAAACACTGAAGCTTTCTTT
TRBJ1-5 | TRBV6-1 | TRBD1 | 15 | . | CASSGDRGVMRPQHF | TGTGCCAGCAGCGGGGACAGGGGGGTCATGCGGCCCCAGCATTTT
TRBJ1-2 | TRBV29-1 | . | 11 | . | CSVAQGGGYTF | TGCAGCGTTGCACAGGGTGGGGGCTACACCTTC
TRBJ2-7 | TRBV15 | . | 13 | . | CATSRVQGYEQYF | TGTGCCACCAGCAGGGTACAGGGATACGAGCAGTACTTC
TRBJ1-5 | TRBV10-3 | . | 16 | once | CAISEFQGFSNQPQHF | TGTGCCATCAGTGAGTTCCAGGGATTCAGCAATCAGCCCCAGCATTTT
TRBJ1-1 | TRBV30 | TRBD1 | 17 | . | CAWRGPSTGGMNTEAFF | TGTGCCTGGAGAGGTCCCTCGACAGGGGGAATGAACACTGAAGCTTTCTTT
TRBJ1-6 | TRBV6-6 | . | 15 | . | CASTKPPGDGSPLHF | TGTGCCAGCACCAAACCACCCGGGGATGGGTCACCCCTCCACTTT
TRBJ2-1 | TRBV5-6 | TRBD2 | 19 | . | CASSLERGLAGKGYNEQFF | TGTGCCAGCAGCTTGGAAAGGGGACTAGCGGGAAAAGGGTACAATGAGCAGTTCTTC
TRBJ2-1 | TRBV7-2 | TRBD1 | 15 | . | CASSLTGASYNEQFF | TGTGCCAGCAGCCTAACAGGGGCCTCCTACAATGAGCAGTTCTTC
TRBJ1-5 | TRBV10-3 | . | 14 | . | CAISEGSSNQPQHF | TGTGCCATCAGTGAGGGCAGTAGCAATCAGCCCCAGCATTTT
TRBJ1-5 | TRBV2 | . | 15 | . | CASSGGQDSNQPQHF | TGTGCCAGCTCGGGGGGCCAAGATAGCAATCAGCCCCAGCATTTT
TRBJ2-6 | TRBV7-2 | . | 15 | . | CASSLPVSGANVLTF | TGTGCCAGCAGCTTACCAGTGTCAGGGGCCAACGTCCTGACTTTC
TRBJ2-2 | TRBV2 | . | 13 | . | CASSGSGTGELFF | TGTGCCAGCAGTGGAAGCGGAACCGGGGAGCTGTTTTTT
TRBJ1-1 | TRBV5-8 | . | 14 | . | CASSLGTWATEAFF | TGTGCCAGCAGCTTGGGTACCTGGGCAACTGAAGCTTTCTTT
TRBJ1-2 | TRBV14 | . | 15 | . | CASSQDLGAVGGYTF | TGTGCCAGCAGCCAAGATCTAGGGGCCGTTGGGGGCTACACCTTC
TRBJ2-3 | TRBV18 | . | 14 | once | CASSPSGNADTQYF | TGTGCCAGCTCACCTTCAGGGAACGCAGATACGCAGTATTTT
TRBJ2-7 | TRBV7-3 | . | 15 | . | CASSLYAGSSYEQYF | TGTGCCAGCAGCTTATATGCGGGGAGTTCCTACGAGCAGTACTTC
TRBJ2-7 | TRBV7-8 | TRBD2 | 16 | . | CASSFRLAGGLYEQYF | TGTGCCAGCAGCTTTCGACTAGCGGGGGGGCTCTACGAGCAGTACTTC
TRBJ1-5 | TRBV27 | . | 13 | once | CASSSSGNQPQHF | TGTGCCAGCAGTTCCTCGGGTAATCAGCCCCAGCATTTT
TRBJ2-5 | TRBV7-2 | . | 15 | . | CASSLASSVAKTQYF | TGTGCCAGCAGCTTAGCTTCTAGCGTGGCAAAGACCCAGTACTTC
TRBJ1-5 | TRBV7-8 | . | 14 | . | CASSAGEGFQPQHF | TGTGCCAGCAGCGCGGGGGAGGGCTTTCAGCCCCAGCATTTT
TRBJ1-5 | TRBV28 | TRBD1 | 15 | . | CASSLGGTGVSPQHF | TGTGCCAGCAGTCTGGGTGGGACAGGGGTTTCTCCCCAGCATTTT
TRBJ1-5 | TRBV19 | . | 14 | . | CASSIDGSNQPQHF | TGTGCCAGTAGTATAGATGGCAGCAATCAGCCCCAGCATTTT
TRBJ2-2 | TRBV5-1 | . | 14 | . | CASRRGGDTGELFF | TGCGCCAGCCGCAGGGGTGGGGACACCGGGGAGCTGTTTTTT
TRBJ1-2 | TRBV5-1 | . | 14 | . | CASSRSDRNYGYTF | TGCGCCAGCAGCCGATCTGACAGGAACTATGGCTACACCTTC
TRBJ2-7 | TRBV7-6 | . | 17 | . | CASSLALSSDRWDEQYF | TGTGCCAGCAGCTTAGCGCTATCCAGCGACAGGTGGGACGAGCAGTACTTC
TRBJ2-7 | TRBV15 | TRBD2 | 17 | . | CATSRELPGLAGYEQYF | TGTGCCACCAGCAGAGAACTACCGGGACTAGCGGGGTACGAGCAGTACTTC
TRBJ2-7 | TRBV7-2 | TRBD2 | 15 | . | CASSRLAGVGYEQYF | TGTGCCAGCAGCCGACTAGCGGGAGTTGGATACGAGCAGTACTTC
TRBJ2-6 | TRBV11-3 | . | 13 | . | CASSRAGANVLTF | TGTGCCAGCAGCCGGGCTGGGGCCAACGTCCTGACTTTC
TRBJ2-5 | TRBV5-4 | TRBD1 | 15 | . | CASSPEGAKEETQYF | TGTGCCAGCAGCCCTGAGGGGGCGAAAGAAGAGACCCAGTACTTC
TRBJ1-6 | TRBV5-1 | TRBD1 | 14 | . | CASGRDRANSPLHF | TGCGCCAGCGGACGGGACAGGGCAAATTCACCCCTCCACTTT
TRBJ2-3 | TRBV7-9 | . | 11 | . | CASSASGTQYF | TGTGCCAGCAGCGCGTCAGGTACGCAGTATTTT
TRBJ1-2 | TRBV19 | . | 13 | . | CASSIWANYGYTF | TGTGCCAGTAGTATTTGGGCAAACTATGGCTACACCTTC
TRBJ1-1 | TRBV7-2 | TRBD1 | 16 | . | CASSARTGGYGTEAFF | TGTGCCAGCAGCGCTAGGACAGGGGGCTACGGCACTGAAGCTTTCTTT
TRBJ1-5 | TRBV27 | . | 15 | . | CASSLSQAPNQPQHF | TGTGCCAGCAGTTTATCACAGGCTCCGAATCAGCCCCAGCATTTT
TRBJ1-5 | TRBV5-1 | TRBD1 | 18 | . | CASSPKPGTGELGQPQHF | TGCGCCAGCAGCCCGAAACCGGGGACAGGGGAATTAGGTCAGCCCCAGCATTTT
TRBJ1-2 | TRBV7-8 | TRBD1 | 13 | . | CASSLAQGAGYTF | TGTGCCAGCAGCTTAGCGCAGGGGGCTGGCTACACCTTC
TRBJ2-1 | TRBV6-1 | . | 13 | . | CASSALGHNEQFF | TGTGCCAGCAGTGCTTTGGGGCATAATGAGCAGTTCTTC
TRBJ2-1 | TRBV30 | TRBD2 | 14 | once | CAWSVTSGYNEQFF | TGTGCCTGGAGTGTCACTAGCGGCTACAATGAGCAGTTCTTC
TRBJ2-1 | TRBV18 | TRBD2 | 15 | . | CASSPSGGSYNEQFF | TGTGCCAGCTCGCCCAGCGGGGGGTCCTACAATGAGCAGTTCTTC